Detailed here is one T cell receptor (beta chain). The record originates from a study of cytomegalovirus exposure and HLA in healthy donors. 60 Vbeta and 13 Jbeta primers were used in PCR. Here immunoSEQ multiplex PCR was the method, and the copy in TCRdb shows in-frame clones only, minus some. The sample shows roughly 100,000 clones, 75% to 85% of them seen only once. This CDR3 is built from 14 residues. Looked up from germline, CDR1 is SSHAT and CDR2 is FNYEAQ (reference sequence). V was pared by 2 bases and J by 1 base, with 5 bases between. The sequence came from a man aged 30 to 45 in good health and CMV-seronegative. The sequencing input was PBMCs. The V and J genes are TRBV7-7 and TRBJ2-2; D remains ambiguous. The CDR3 here is CASSLNGNTGELFF. The DNA for the CDR3 is TGTGCCAGCAGCTTAAACGGGAACACCGGGGAGCTGTTTTTT.